This TCR beta chain came from a study of T cell repertoires in aging, cancer and after chemotherapy. Whole-study context: Repeat sampling of healthy donors over several months to years showed clear clonal overlap. Study-wide findings and caveats: Loss of evenness, beyond lost richness, contributed to age-related TCR diversity decline in cancer patients. Compared with age-matched healthy donors, untreated hematological or solid cancer patients showed higher blood TCR clonality. Median generation probability rose over the chemotherapy interval in each cancer cohort, suggesting rebound thymic output.

With regard to this clonotype: Its antigen is unidentified.

Multiplex touch-down PCR with TRB-A/B primers amplified rearranged V-D-J TRB sequences. TCRdb reprocessed the multiplex PCR reads via MiXCR and lists one record per CDR3 protein. The table includes 9,500 or so distinct CDR3 sequences, around 33% detected once. Peripheral blood genomic DNA, not sorted cells or RNA, was the template. The CDR3 sequence is 14 residues long. The ends lost 7 bases at V and 8 bases at J; junction bases unmatched: 11. The germline gives CDR1 MNHNY, CDR2 SVGAGI (reference sequence). The sample was blood. This receptor was taken from a human donor in good health. The genes are TRBV6-6 and TRBJ1-5; TRBD1 aligns across 7 bases. The CDR3 sequence: CASKLGRGREPQHF. CDR3 DNA sequence: TGTGCCAGCAAATTAGGGAGGGGGCGAGAGCCCCAGCATTTT.